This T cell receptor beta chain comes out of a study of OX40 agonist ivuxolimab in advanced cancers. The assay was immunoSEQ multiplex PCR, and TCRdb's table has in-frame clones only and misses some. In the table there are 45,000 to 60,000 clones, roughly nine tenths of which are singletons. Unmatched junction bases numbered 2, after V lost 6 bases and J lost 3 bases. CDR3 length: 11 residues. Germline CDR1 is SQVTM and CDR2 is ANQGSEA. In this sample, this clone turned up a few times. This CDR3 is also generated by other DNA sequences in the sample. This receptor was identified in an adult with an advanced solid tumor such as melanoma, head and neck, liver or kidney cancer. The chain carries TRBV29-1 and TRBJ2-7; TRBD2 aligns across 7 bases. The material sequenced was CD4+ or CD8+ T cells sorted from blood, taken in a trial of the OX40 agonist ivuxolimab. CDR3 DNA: TGCAGCGTCGGGGAGGGCTACGAGCAGTACTTC. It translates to CSVGEGYEQYF.